The clone carrying this TCR beta chain was seen many times. The sample belongs to a study of human T cells and chemical hapten exposure. Looked up from germline, CDR1 is SQVTM and CDR2 is ANQGSEA. Germline trimming cut 4 bases from V and 3 bases from J; bases unmatched to any gene: 9. The CDR3 covers 14 residues. Time point here: healthy volunteer bleed at 2 weeks. Unfractionated whole blood was the source of the extracted total RNA. TCRdb analysed the RACE reads with MiXCR anew, one entry per CDR3 protein. This table has about 46,000 distinct CDR3 sequences, 4.3% appearing once. The J gene is TRBJ2-7, the V gene TRBV29-1; 7 bases match TRBD2. The receptor was derived from a female donor in good health. Some clones in this sample may be carry-over from other donors' samples. Sequencing was carried out using whole blood. The CDR3 nucleotides are TGCAGCGTTGTGGGGGAGGGTCCCAGCTACGAGCAGTACTTC. This gives the protein CSVVGEGPSYEQYF.